This T cell receptor (beta chain) originates from a study of naive and memory T cell subsets. As for this clonotype: A much bigger clone sits one base away, suggesting this may be a read error.

The SP2 primer and nested alpha and beta constant region primers amplified ligated cDNA in four rounds. TCRdb redid the calling of the UMI-ligation and nested PCR reads with MiXCR, one entry per CDR3 protein. The table lists around 13,000 distinct CDR3 sequences, under 6.5% of them singletons, with 6.5% to 9% in the top ten. The treatment is: skin biopsy from PPD injection site in Mantoux-positive individual. The library had UMIs added by 3' ligation of an oligonucleotide to TCR cDNA. CDR3 length: 15 amino acids. Germline V lookup: CDR1 SGHAT, CDR2 FQNNGV. The TCR comes from an adult in good health. The rearrangement joins TRBV11-2 to TRBJ2-2; tentatively, D is TRBD2 (5 bases). The input for sequencing was skin, taken from a tuberculin skin test site. CDR3 nucleotides: TGTGCCAGCAGCTTGAGCGACGCGAACACCGGGGAGATGTTTTTT. It translates to CASSLSDANTGEMFF. Full variable domain (remainder filled in from reference TRBV11-2 and TRBJ2-2): EAGVAQSPRYKIIEKRQSVAFWCNPISGHATLYWYQQILGQGPKLLIQFQNNGVVDDSQLPKDRFSAERLKGVDSTLKIQPAKLEDSAVYLCASSLSDANTGEMFFGEGSRLTVL.